One sample yielded the 23 T cell receptor beta chains listed below, sequenced in a study of breast tumors, draining lymph nodes, adjacent tissues (dated by TCRdb to the mid-2010s). Lymph node samples came from the axillary draining lymph nodes of breast cancer patients. Library generation was performed with multiplex PCR. Instrument used: Illumina HiSeq 2000. The public reads were quality trimmed at Q25 with fastp and then assembled into clones with MiXCR by TCRdb, keeping productive beta chains. Every distinct CDR3 protein forms one entry, paired with its most common genes and DNA. The sample data list approximately 130,000 distinct CDR3 sequences, and approximately 22% of these were observed just once. Clones ranked in the top ten supply around 2.2% of the sample. The sample consisted of axillary lymph node tissue. The receptors stem from a female donor with breast cancer. Some clones in this sample may be carry-over from other donors' samples.

In regard to this clonotype: Being one base from a much bigger clone, this may be a read error. A read error is likely, as this CDR3 ends without the conserved phenylalanine or tryptophan. The rearrangement uses TRBV6-1 and TRBJ2-3; 7 bases align to TRBD2. The germline CDR1 and CDR2 sequences are MNHNS and SASEGT. V was pared by 10 bases and J by 8 bases, with 18 bases of the junction left unmatched. This CDR3 has 15 residues. CDR3 amino acids: CAINPGGGQEGTQYL. CDR3 nucleotides: TGTGCCATCAACCCGGGAGGAGGGCAGGAGGGTACGCAGTATCTT.

In this sample, this clonotype turned up many times. This chain connects TRBV28 to TRBJ2-7; the match to TRBD1 covers 7 bases. The CDR3 sequence is 15 residues long. With 7 bases clipped from V and 0 bases from J, the junction kept 9 bases outside the gene matches. Germline V gene sequence: CDR1 MDHEN, CDR2 SYDVKM. The CDR3 DNA is TGTGCCAGCAAATCGGGACAGAGGAGCTCCTACGAGCAGTACTTC. Translation gives CASKSGQRSSYEQYF.

This clonotype came up many times. Mismatch with germline at one junction end may stem from a read error. V gene TRBV2 combines with J gene TRBJ2-1, with 7 bases lining up with TRBD1. The CDR3 loop spans 15 amino acids. Per germline, CDR1 SNHLY and CDR2 FYNNEI. The CDR3: CASSEGGQSYNEQFF. The CDR3 region has the DNA TGTGCTAGCAGCGAAGGGGGCCAATCCTACAATGAGCAGTTCTTC.

Details on this clonotype: This may be a read error, as it is one base from a much larger clone. J is TRBJ2-2 and V is TRBV5-1; maybe TRBD2 (5 bases). The CDR3 loop spans 16 amino acids. The V gene's germline CDR1 is SGHRS and CDR2 YFSETQ. Written as DNA, the CDR3 is TGCGCCGGCAGCTTGGACCTAGCATCGAACACCGGGGAGCTGTTTTTT. Translation: CAGSLDLASNTGELFF.

Points on this clonotype: A much bigger clone sits one base away, suggesting this may be a read error. The rearrangement links TRBV11-2 to TRBJ1-4, with 9 bases aligning to TRBD1. Per the germline V gene, CDR1 is SGHAT and CDR2 is FQNNGV. The CDR3 spans 13 residues. For the CDR3, the DNA is TGTGCCACCGGGACAGGGCTTAATGAAAAACTGGTTTTT. The encoded protein is CATGTGLNEKLVF. Supplemented by reference TRBV11-2 and TRBJ1-4, the full variable domain reads EAGVAQSPRYKIIEKRQSVAFWCNPISGHATLYWYQQILGQGPKLLIQFQNNGVVDDSQLPKDRFSAERLKGVDSTLKIQPAKLEDSAVYLCATGTGLNEKLVFGSGTQLSVL.

Many counts were recorded for this clonotype. The J gene is TRBJ2-7, the V gene TRBV29-1; D call uncertain. From germline, CDR1 is SQVTM and CDR2 ANQGSEA. V was pared by 1 base and J by 2 bases, with 12 bases between. The CDR3 runs 14 residues. The CDR3 protein is CSVEGPLGTYEQYF. The CDR3, as DNA: TGCAGCGTTGAAGGGCCCCTGGGGACCTACGAGCAGTACTTC.

In this sample, this clonotype turned up a few times. The chain is built from TRBV28 and TRBJ2-5; D is unresolved. CDR3 length equals 15 residues. The germline V gene encodes CDR1 MDHEN and CDR2 SYDVKM. V dropped 3 bases and J dropped 5 bases, with 16 bases sitting between them. The CDR3 is CASSFNVGQEETQYF. The CDR3 DNA is TGTGCCAGCAGTTTTAATGTGGGCCAAGAGGAGACCCAGTACTTC.

This clonotype has at least ten counts. The CDR3 nucleotides are TGTGCCGGCAAAGGACAGGGAGTTACCTTCGGGGAGCTGTTTTTT. Translation: CAGKGQGVTFGELFF. The chain couples TRBV6-1 to TRBJ2-2; 8 nucleotides align to TRBD1. V gave up 11 bases and J gave up 7 bases; unmatched junction bases: 15. CDR1 MNHNS and CDR2 SASEGT come from the germline V gene. This CDR3 comprises 15 residues.

This clonotype was seen many times. V usage is TRBV20-1 and J usage is TRBJ2-3; unclear D gene. Germline CDR1 is DFQATT and CDR2 is SNEGSKA (reference sequence). The CDR3 is 16 residues long. Deletions cut 3 bases from V and 2 bases from J, with 18 bases between. The CDR3 is CSASESAERNTDTQYF. The CDR3 DNA reads as TGCAGTGCTAGTGAGTCGGCGGAACGAAACACAGATACGCAGTATTTT.

Many counts were recorded for this clonotype. This chain uses TRBV20-1 with TRBJ1-2; TRBD1 matches 7 bases. V was pared by 6 bases and J by 0 bases, with 7 bases of the junction left unmatched. CDR3 length equals 14 residues. Germline CDR1 DFQATT, CDR2 SNEGSKA (reference sequence). The CDR3: CSAGPGGANYGYTF. DNA of the CDR3: TGCAGTGCGGGACCAGGGGGGGCTAACTATGGCTACACCTTC.

Concerning this clonotype itself: This sequence may be a read error, since a much larger clone differs from it by one base. This CDR3 reads CTSSQVYRQGTSGDTQYF. CDR3 nucleotides: TGTACCAGCAGCCAAGTCTACAGACAGGGGACCTCAGGAGATACGCAGTATTTT. The rearrangement links TRBV4-2 to TRBJ2-3, with 8 bases matching TRBD1. There are 18 residues in the CDR3. Per germline, CDR1 LGHNA and CDR2 YNFKEQ.

This clonotype was counted many times. The chain is built from TRBV2 and TRBJ1-4; no clear D. V lost 1 base and J 4 bases, leaving 13 bases between the germline ends. Germline assignment: CDR1 SNHLY and CDR2 FYNNEI. The CDR3 is 16 residues long. The CDR3 sequence is CASSEGVSGLNEKLFF. The CDR3 region has the DNA TGTGCCAGCAGTGAAGGGGTTAGTGGGCTTAATGAAAAACTGTTTTTT.

This clonotype was detected many times. This sequence joins TRBV12-3 or TRBV12-4 and TRBJ2-7; D possibly corresponds to TRBD2 (5 bases). The CDR3 is 14 residues long. The V gene lost 0 bases and the J gene lost 2 bases, with 8 bases spanning the gap. The CDR3 DNA reads as TGTGCCAGCAGTTTAGCGGGAGTAGCCTACGAGCAGTACTTC. Encoded protein: CASSLAGVAYEQYF.

This chain connects TRBV28 to TRBJ2-3, with 14 bases matching TRBD2. The CDR3 extends over 20 amino acids. Germline V gene sequence: CDR1 MDHEN, CDR2 SYDVKM. V lost 5 bases, J lost 0 bases, and 13 bases stayed unmatched. Here the CDR3 reads CASSPDTGTSGRDSTDTQYF. In DNA, the CDR3 is TGTGCCAGCAGTCCTGACACCGGGACTAGCGGGAGAGACAGCACAGATACGCAGTATTTT.

This clonotype was seen repeatedly, ten times or more. DNA for the CDR3: TGTGCCAGTAGTATAGGCTGGGTGGGGACAGGGGGATCCAATGAGCAGTTCTTC. It codes for CASSIGWVGTGGSNEQFF. V is TRBV19 and J is TRBJ2-1; 11 bases agree with TRBD1. In germline, CDR1 is LNHDA, CDR2 SQIVND (reference sequence). The CDR3 loop spans 18 amino acids. With V trimmed by 1 base and J by 6 bases, 11 bases remained unmatched.

This clonotype was seen repeatedly, ten times or more. This rearrangement joins TRBV7-9 to TRBJ1-2, with D maybe TRBD1 (5 bases). V lost 4 bases to trimming and J lost 1 base, with 16 bases between them. Germline V gene lookup returns CDR1 SEHNR and CDR2 FQNEAQ (reference sequence). CDR3 length: 16 amino acids. The CDR3, as DNA: TGTGCCAGCAGCTCCCCGGCTGGGACCAGTAACTATGGCTACACCTTC. This sequence encodes CASSSPAGTSNYGYTF.

This clonotype has at least ten counts. V gene TRBV6-1 combines with J gene TRBJ2-5; D gene uncertain. Per germline, CDR1 MNHNS and CDR2 SASEGT. This CDR3 has 10 residues. Trimming took off 6 bases at V and 5 bases at J, with 4 bases between the two ends. CDR3 residues: CASSWETQYF. The CDR3 DNA sequence: TGTGCCAGCAGCTGGGAGACCCAGTACTTC.

This clonotype was found many times. The chain is built from TRBV20-1 and TRBJ2-4; TRBD2 might be the D (6 bases). The ends were cut back, 0 bases at V and 5 bases at J, with 8 bases in the middle. Germline V CDR1 and CDR2: DFQATT, SNEGSKA (reference sequence). The CDR3 length is 13 residues. CDR3 sequence: CSARDGGENIQYF. CDR3 in DNA: TGCAGTGCTAGAGACGGCGGGGAAAACATTCAGTACTTC.

As to this clonotype: Given the absence of the conserved phenylalanine or tryptophan at the CDR3 end, a read error is likely. The chain recombines TRBV30 with TRBJ2-1, with D possibly matching TRBD1 (6 bases). Germline values: CDR1 GTSNPN, CDR2 SVGIG (reference sequence). Trimming left V 1 base short and J 5 bases short, with 6 bases between. The CDR3 totals 12 residues. The CDR3 DNA sequence: TGTGCCTGGAGTGCAGGGGACAATGAGCAGTTCCTC. Encoded protein: CAWSAGDNEQFL.

This clonotype has at least ten counts. This sequence joins TRBV6-5 and TRBJ2-7; possibly TRBD1 or TRBD2 for D (5 bases each). The CDR3 consists of 13 residues. Looked up from germline, CDR1 is MNHEY and CDR2 is SVGAGI. Trimming cost V 6 bases and J 1 base, with 10 bases left between them. In nucleotides, the CDR3 is TGTGCCAGCAGACGGGACGGTTCCTACGAGCAGTACTTC. This gives the protein CASRRDGSYEQYF.

The V call is TRBV19, the J call TRBJ2-1; D unresolved. Germline-derived CDR1 and CDR2 are LNHDA and SQIVND (reference sequence). Between the trimmed V and J ends, which lost 3 bases and 5 bases, there was a span of 2 bases. The CDR3 runs to 11 residues. The CDR3 protein is CASSMNNEQFF. CDR3 in DNA: TGTGCCAGTAGTATGAACAATGAGCAGTTCTTC.

This clonotype was recorded at least ten times. The gene calls are TRBV7-6 and TRBJ1-4; D is unresolved. Trimming shortened V by 4 bases and J by 8 bases, and 11 bases separated the two germline ends. CDR3 length: 13 residues. CDR1 SGHVS and CDR2 FNYEAQ come from the germline V gene. The CDR3 nucleotides read TGTGCCAGCAGCTCACATCTACGGGAAAAACTGTTTTTT. The encoded protein is CASSSHLREKLFF.

Regarding this clonotype: Just one base apart from a much larger clone, this may be a read error. The chain has TRBV30 and TRBJ2-1, with TRBD2 as a possible D gene (6 bases). Trimming cost V 4 bases and J 6 bases, with 13 bases left between them. The germline V gene encodes CDR1 GTSNPN and CDR2 SVGIG (reference sequence). This CDR3 has 13 amino acids. This chain's CDR3 is CAWNIQTSNEQFF. In DNA, the CDR3 is TGTGCCTGGAATATCCAGACTAGCAATGAGCAGTTCTTC.